This entry describes one T cell receptor (beta chain). This clone appeared a few times. Its binding antigen is unknown. There are no base qualities to consult, and no much larger clone falls within one base. This sample was included in a study of cytomegalovirus exposure and HLA in healthy donors listed by TCRdb under 2017. Regarding the complete study: According to a later analysis, one platform produced both the 120 validation repertoires and the approximately 660 repertoires of the first cohort. High-throughput TCR immunosequencing, statistical association of individual TCRs with disease status, and machine learning were combined to predict cytomegalovirus infection status. Along with the approximately 700-subject first cohort, a separate validation cohort of approximately 110 different subjects was used. The study was designed to test whether signatures of past pathogen exposure could be identified by cataloging public T cell receptors. What the authors observed across the whole study: The validation cohort had no HLA typing available for a later analysis, so co-occurrence within that cohort was assessed over all 130 or so repertoires. According to the authors, the approach could potentially be generalized to other disease states and immunological phenotypes. Cytomegalovirus status was reported to be diagnosed by the classifier with high specificity and sensitivity in both the original and validation cohorts. In a later analysis, TCRs clustered in the first cohort were found to also tend to co-occur in the roughly 120 validation repertoires, with roughly 93% of cluster scores above 0. A total of roughly 160 TCR beta chains were listed by the study as associated with cytomegalovirus. Three of the identified cytomegalovirus-associated TCR beta chains were confirmed in vitro to be specific for cytomegalovirus antigens. Most TCR sequences were observed very rarely across donors, whereas some public TCRs were present in many individuals.

CDR1 LNHDA and CDR2 SQIVND were looked up in the germline V gene (reference sequence). Including cysteine and phenylalanine, the CDR3 has 13 amino acids. The entry retains the CDR3 DNA only, 39 bases that are in frame from base 1. The junction shows trimming of 7 bases on V and 5 bases on J, plus 11 bases between the germline ends. Separate from the approximately 730-subject first cohort, the validation cohort of more than 90 subjects was the group to which the donors belonged. Library construction relied on the immunoSEQ multiplex PCR assay. In the authors' own workflow: A statistical classification framework was developed to diagnose cytomegalovirus status using the catalog of TCR beta chain sequences. The table was pulled from immuneACCESS by TCRdb, which kept in-frame rearrangements only. Such tables lose some clones; where checked, under half of the loss comes from unresolved V genes, and the rest has no known cause. That table gives V, J and clone size, and the DNA gave D and trimming. This sample lists around 190,000 clones; roughly 81% were detected once. Around 1.3% of the sample lies in the top ten.

The sequence derives from a woman in her twenties or thirties in good health and CMV-seronegative. Sequenced: PBMCs. The rearranged chain carries TRBV19 and TRBJ1-4; TRBD1 might be the D gene, on 6 matching bases. The CDR3 has the sequence CASNGQSNEKLFF. DNA sequence: TGTGCCAGTAATGGACAGTCCAATGAAAAACTGTTTTTT.